The clone carrying this T cell receptor (beta chain) was observed a few times. These data originate in a study of blood T cell repertoires in COVID-19. Background on the study: Samples came from the United States, Italy and Spain, spanning acute and convalescent COVID-19. The cDNA or gDNA used as material had been derived from T cells, B-cell-depleted T cells, or PBMCs.

Patients in Seattle were enrolled during active infection, then followed longitudinally. Germline CDR1 reads LNHDA; CDR2 reads SQIVND (reference sequence). The CDR3 totals 13 residues. The V end was cut by 7 bases, the J end by 4 bases, with 13 bases between. Authors' analysis steps: Reference gene primer amplification in the assay estimated nucleated cell counts. Assay used: immunoSEQ multiplex PCR; TCRdb lists only in-frame clones, some missing. For V, J and clone size, that table is used; D and trimming come from the DNA. This sample carries some 360,000 clones, 89% of them seen once, and the ten largest clones take around 4%.

The sample consisted of peripheral blood. The V gene is TRBV19, the J gene TRBJ1-2; D ambiguous. This sequence was found in an older woman with COVID-19, enrolled during active disease. CDR3 sequence reads: CASMRRAVYGYTF. The CDR3 DNA sequence: TGTGCCAGTATGCGGCGGGCCGTCTATGGCTACACCTTC.